These T cell receptor beta chains were read from a single sample in a study of T-cell reconstitution after alpha-beta-depleted transplantation in children. TCRdb called the PCR reads again in MiXCR, with one record for every CDR3 protein. The top ten hold 2% to 3% of the sample, which has 230,000 or so distinct CDR3 sequences, 9.5% to 15% seen once. The material sequenced was PBMCs from the stem cell graft donor, taken from the stem cell graft. These receptors came from a human donor who donated a stem cell graft to a child with acute lymphoblastic leukemia. Both conserved end residues are part of each CDR3. Each record gives: J gene, D gene, V gene, CDR3 length, clone size, CDR3 protein, CDR3 DNA. A D gene is named only where the DNA matches it firmly. Size is stated for part of the rows, as once, few or many counts, or as a class when the clone is expanded.

J gene: TRBJ2-3
D gene: NA
V gene: TRBV6-1
CDR3 length: 12
clone size: many
CDR3 protein: CASPSSTDTQYF
CDR3 DNA: TGTGCCAGCCCTAGCAGCACAGATACGCAGTATTTT

J gene: TRBJ2-7
D gene: TRBD2
V gene: TRBV28
CDR3 length: 12
clone size: many
CDR3 protein: CACVSGSNEQYF
CDR3 DNA: TGTGCCTGTGTTAGCGGGAGTAACGAGCAGTACTTC

J gene: TRBJ2-3
D gene: TRBD2
V gene: TRBV3-1
CDR3 length: 14
clone size: NA
CDR3 protein: CASSQRGGTDTQYF
CDR3 DNA: TGTGCCAGCAGCCAACGGGGGGGCACAGATACGCAGTATTTT

J gene: TRBJ1-1
D gene: NA
V gene: TRBV19
CDR3 length: 13
clone size: many
CDR3 protein: CASSISWGTEAFF
CDR3 DNA: TGTGCCAGTAGTATATCCTGGGGCACTGAAGCTTTCTTT

J gene: TRBJ2-2
D gene: NA
V gene: TRBV6-5
CDR3 length: 12
clone size: many
CDR3 protein: CASSYMGGELFF
CDR3 DNA: TGTGCCAGCAGTTATATGGGCGGGGAGCTGTTTTTT

J gene: TRBJ2-3
D gene: NA
V gene: TRBV2
CDR3 length: 13
clone size: many
CDR3 protein: CASSEERTDTQYF
CDR3 DNA: TGTGCCAGCAGTGAAGAGAGGACAGATACGCAGTATTTT

J gene: TRBJ2-6
D gene: TRBD1
V gene: TRBV7-8
CDR3 length: 16
clone size: few
CDR3 protein: CASSQRQGPGANVLTF
CDR3 DNA: TGTGCCAGCAGCCAGAGACAGGGCCCTGGGGCCAACGTCCTGACTTTC

J gene: TRBJ2-3
D gene: NA
V gene: TRBV24-1
CDR3 length: 13
clone size: many
CDR3 protein: CATSDFHTDTQYF
CDR3 DNA: TGTGCCACCAGTGATTTTCACACAGATACGCAGTATTTT

J gene: TRBJ2-3
D gene: NA
V gene: TRBV5-1
CDR3 length: 13
clone size: many
CDR3 protein: CASSTDSPDTQYF
CDR3 DNA: TGCGCCAGCAGCACGGACAGTCCAGATACGCAGTATTTT

J gene: TRBJ1-5
D gene: TRBD1
V gene: TRBV6-2/TRBV6-3
CDR3 length: 13
clone size: many
CDR3 protein: CASRDRVAQPQHF
CDR3 DNA: TGTGCCAGCAGAGACAGGGTCGCTCAGCCCCAGCATTTT

J gene: TRBJ1-1
D gene: NA
V gene: TRBV11-2
CDR3 length: 13
clone size: many
CDR3 protein: CASSPWVITEAFF
CDR3 DNA: TGTGCCAGCAGCCCATGGGTCATCACTGAAGCTTTCTTT

J gene: TRBJ2-6
D gene: NA
V gene: TRBV12-3/TRBV12-4
CDR3 length: 15
clone size: many
CDR3 protein: CASSGGFSGANVLTF
CDR3 DNA: TGTGCCAGCAGTGGGGGATTCTCTGGGGCCAACGTCCTGACTTTC

J gene: TRBJ2-2
D gene: NA
V gene: TRBV10-3
CDR3 length: 16
clone size: many
CDR3 protein: CAISESGLAGTGELFF
CDR3 DNA: TGTGCCATCAGTGAGTCAGGTCTAGCAGGCACCGGGGAGCTGTTTTTT

J gene: TRBJ1-2
D gene: TRBD1
V gene: TRBV20-1
CDR3 length: 13
clone size: many
CDR3 protein: CSARDREGYGYTF
CDR3 DNA: TGCAGTGCTAGGGACAGGGAGGGCTATGGCTACACCTTC

J gene: TRBJ1-1
D gene: NA
V gene: TRBV5-1
CDR3 length: 16
clone size: NA
CDR3 protein: CASSFREVGVNTEAFF
CDR3 DNA: TGCGCCAGCAGCTTCAGGGAAGTAGGGGTGAACACTGAAGCTTTCTTT

J gene: TRBJ1-2
D gene: NA
V gene: TRBV7-9
CDR3 length: 15
clone size: many
CDR3 protein: CASSSGIPGAYGYTF
CDR3 DNA: TGTGCCAGCAGCTCGGGAATTCCGGGCGCCTATGGCTACACCTTC

J gene: TRBJ1-2
D gene: NA
V gene: TRBV3-1
CDR3 length: 12
clone size: many
CDR3 protein: CASSILRGGYTF
CDR3 DNA: TGTGCCAGCAGCATCCTGAGAGGAGGCTACACCTTC

J gene: TRBJ1-2
D gene: NA
V gene: TRBV3-1
CDR3 length: 12
clone size: few
CDR3 protein: CASSQAGGGYTF
CDR3 DNA: TGTGCCAGCAGCCAAGCTGGGGGTGGCTACACCTTC

J gene: TRBJ2-3
D gene: NA
V gene: TRBV7-8
CDR3 length: 14
clone size: many
CDR3 protein: CASSHGYSTDTQYF
CDR3 DNA: TGTGCCAGCAGCCACGGCTATAGCACAGATACGCAGTATTTT

J gene: TRBJ1-5
D gene: NA
V gene: TRBV4-2
CDR3 length: 14
clone size: few
CDR3 protein: CASSQPSGNQPQHF
CDR3 DNA: TGTGCCAGCAGCCAACCCTCCGGAAATCAGCCCCAGCATTTT

J gene: TRBJ2-1
D gene: NA
V gene: TRBV12-3/TRBV12-4
CDR3 length: 13
clone size: NA
CDR3 protein: CASTSGRYNEQFF
CDR3 DNA: TGTGCCAGCACCTCGGGCCGCTACAATGAGCAGTTCTTC

J gene: TRBJ2-1
D gene: NA
V gene: TRBV7-9
CDR3 length: 15
clone size: many
CDR3 protein: CASSLSETTYNEQFF
CDR3 DNA: TGTGCCAGCAGCTTGTCCGAGACGACCTACAATGAGCAGTTCTTC

J gene: TRBJ2-3
D gene: NA
V gene: TRBV7-2
CDR3 length: 15
clone size: many
CDR3 protein: CASSLTGTSTDTQYF
CDR3 DNA: TGTGCCAGCAGCCTCACAGGGACTAGCACAGATACGCAGTATTTT

J gene: TRBJ2-7
D gene: NA
V gene: TRBV5-6
CDR3 length: 16
clone size: few
CDR3 protein: CASSLGTGTWPYEQYF
CDR3 DNA: TGTGCCAGCAGCTTGGGGACGGGGACATGGCCCTACGAGCAGTACTTC

J gene: TRBJ2-1
D gene: TRBD2
V gene: TRBV12-3/TRBV12-4
CDR3 length: 16
clone size: many
CDR3 protein: CASSLGTSGVYNEQFF
CDR3 DNA: TGTGCCAGCAGTCTTGGGACTAGCGGGGTTTACAATGAGCAGTTCTTC

J gene: TRBJ1-2
D gene: TRBD1
V gene: TRBV28
CDR3 length: 16
clone size: many
CDR3 protein: CASSTSPGQGDYGYTF
CDR3 DNA: TGTGCCAGCAGTACGAGTCCGGGACAGGGAGATTATGGCTACACCTTC

J gene: TRBJ1-5
D gene: NA
V gene: TRBV6-2/TRBV6-3
CDR3 length: 14
clone size: many
CDR3 protein: CASISPRGNQPQHF
CDR3 DNA: TGTGCCAGCATCTCTCCTAGGGGCAATCAGCCCCAGCATTTT

J gene: TRBJ2-7
D gene: NA
V gene: TRBV9
CDR3 length: 15
clone size: many
CDR3 protein: CASSVDKGDSYEQYF
CDR3 DNA: TGTGCCAGCAGCGTAGACAAGGGTGACTCCTACGAGCAGTACTTC

J gene: TRBJ2-5
D gene: NA
V gene: TRBV5-1
CDR3 length: 14
clone size: NA
CDR3 protein: CASSAKDSQETQYF
CDR3 DNA: TGCGCCAGCAGCGCTAAGGACAGCCAAGAGACCCAGTACTTC

J gene: TRBJ2-3
D gene: NA
V gene: TRBV19
CDR3 length: 13
clone size: many
CDR3 protein: CASSPGRADTQYF
CDR3 DNA: TGTGCCAGTAGTCCCGGACGAGCAGATACGCAGTATTTT

J gene: TRBJ1-2
D gene: NA
V gene: TRBV20-1
CDR3 length: 14
clone size: few
CDR3 protein: CSARDLPLLYGYTF
CDR3 DNA: TGCAGTGCTAGAGATCTTCCATTGCTCTATGGCTACACCTTC

J gene: TRBJ2-7
D gene: TRBD1
V gene: TRBV12-3/TRBV12-4
CDR3 length: 17
clone size: many
CDR3 protein: CASTQGQGALFSYEQYF
CDR3 DNA: TGTGCCAGCACTCAAGGCCAGGGGGCATTGTTCTCCTACGAGCAGTACTTC

J gene: TRBJ1-1
D gene: NA
V gene: TRBV30
CDR3 length: 11
clone size: many
CDR3 protein: CLGQGHTEAFF
CDR3 DNA: TGCCTCGGGCAGGGACACACTGAAGCTTTCTTT

J gene: TRBJ2-5
D gene: TRBD1
V gene: TRBV20-1
CDR3 length: 15
clone size: many
CDR3 protein: CSASGGQGPQETQYF
CDR3 DNA: TGCAGTGCTAGCGGTGGACAGGGTCCTCAAGAGACCCAGTACTTC

J gene: TRBJ2-1
D gene: NA
V gene: TRBV20-1
CDR3 length: 15
clone size: many
CDR3 protein: CSASLLTVGNNEQFF
CDR3 DNA: TGCAGTGCTAGTCTGTTAACGGTGGGGAACAATGAGCAGTTCTTC

J gene: TRBJ1-2
D gene: NA
V gene: TRBV7-2
CDR3 length: 15
clone size: few
CDR3 protein: CASSLGGAYNYGYTF
CDR3 DNA: TGTGCCAGCAGCCTAGGGGGAGCCTATAACTATGGCTACACCTTC

J gene: TRBJ2-7
D gene: TRBD1
V gene: TRBV20-1
CDR3 length: 16
clone size: many
CDR3 protein: CSAKHPGQGDVSGQYF
CDR3 DNA: TGCAGTGCCAAACACCCCGGACAGGGTGATGTTTCCGGGCAGTACTTC

J gene: TRBJ2-7
D gene: NA
V gene: TRBV20-1
CDR3 length: 12
clone size: many
CDR3 protein: CSAGGIHYEQYF
CDR3 DNA: TGCAGTGCTGGGGGGATTCACTACGAGCAGTACTTC

J gene: TRBJ2-1
D gene: TRBD2
V gene: TRBV20-1
CDR3 length: 14
clone size: many
CDR3 protein: CSARDQRLAYEQFF
CDR3 DNA: TGCAGTGCTAGAGATCAGAGACTAGCCTATGAGCAGTTCTTC

J gene: TRBJ2-3
D gene: NA
V gene: TRBV27
CDR3 length: 17
clone size: many
CDR3 protein: CASSTYPSEFSTDTQYF
CDR3 DNA: TGTGCCAGCAGTACGTACCCTAGCGAGTTTAGCACAGATACGCAGTATTTT

J gene: TRBJ1-1
D gene: TRBD1
V gene: TRBV12-3/TRBV12-4
CDR3 length: 15
clone size: many
CDR3 protein: CASSPPGGHNTEAFF
CDR3 DNA: TGTGCCAGCAGTCCCCCAGGGGGACACAACACTGAAGCTTTCTTT

J gene: TRBJ1-4
D gene: NA
V gene: TRBV27
CDR3 length: 14
clone size: many
CDR3 protein: CASSTLATNEKLFF
CDR3 DNA: TGTGCCAGCAGTACACTTGCAACTAATGAAAAACTGTTTTTT

J gene: TRBJ1-6
D gene: NA
V gene: TRBV28
CDR3 length: 16
clone size: few
CDR3 protein: CASTRGGAILNSPLHF
CDR3 DNA: TGTGCCAGCACTCGGGGGGGGGCTATATTGAATTCACCCCTCCACTTT

J gene: TRBJ1-1
D gene: NA
V gene: TRBV5-1
CDR3 length: 14
clone size: NA
CDR3 protein: CASSLGGSGTEAFF
CDR3 DNA: TGCGCCAGCAGCTTGGGGGGCAGTGGCACTGAAGCTTTCTTT

J gene: TRBJ2-7
D gene: NA
V gene: TRBV18
CDR3 length: 15
clone size: many
CDR3 protein: CASSPPYLASYEQYF
CDR3 DNA: TGTGCCAGCTCACCACCATACCTAGCTTCCTACGAGCAGTACTTC

J gene: TRBJ1-4
D gene: NA
V gene: TRBV19
CDR3 length: 14
clone size: many
CDR3 protein: CASQTGVSNEKLFF
CDR3 DNA: TGTGCCAGCCAAACCGGGGTGTCTAATGAAAAACTGTTTTTT

J gene: TRBJ1-2
D gene: NA
V gene: TRBV7-2
CDR3 length: 15
clone size: NA
CDR3 protein: CASSLALGDPYGYTF
CDR3 DNA: TGTGCCAGCAGCTTAGCGCTGGGCGACCCTTATGGCTACACCTTC

J gene: TRBJ1-3
D gene: NA
V gene: TRBV20-1
CDR3 length: 12
clone size: many
CDR3 protein: CSAGLSGNTIYF
CDR3 DNA: TGCAGTGCTGGCCTCTCTGGAAACACCATATATTTT

J gene: TRBJ1-5
D gene: NA
V gene: TRBV10-3
CDR3 length: 16
clone size: few
CDR3 protein: CAISEVGQGLNQPQHF
CDR3 DNA: TGTGCCATCAGTGAGGTTGGGCAGGGCCTCAATCAGCCCCAGCATTTT

J gene: TRBJ1-4
D gene: NA
V gene: TRBV7-6
CDR3 length: 14
clone size: many
CDR3 protein: CASSLENRVEKLFF
CDR3 DNA: TGTGCCAGCAGCTTAGAGAACAGGGTAGAAAAACTGTTTTTT